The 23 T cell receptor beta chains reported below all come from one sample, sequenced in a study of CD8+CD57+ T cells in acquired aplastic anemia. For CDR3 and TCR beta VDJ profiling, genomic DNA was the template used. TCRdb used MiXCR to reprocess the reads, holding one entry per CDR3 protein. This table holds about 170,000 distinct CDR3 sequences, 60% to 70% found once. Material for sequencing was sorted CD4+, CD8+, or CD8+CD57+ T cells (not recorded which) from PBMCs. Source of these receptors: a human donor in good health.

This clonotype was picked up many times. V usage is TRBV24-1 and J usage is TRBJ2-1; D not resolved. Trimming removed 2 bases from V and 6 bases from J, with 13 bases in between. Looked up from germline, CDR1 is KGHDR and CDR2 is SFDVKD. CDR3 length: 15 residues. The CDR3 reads CATSDSVYLGNEQFF. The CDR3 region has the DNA TGTGCCACCAGTGATTCCGTCTATCTGGGCAATGAGCAGTTCTTC.

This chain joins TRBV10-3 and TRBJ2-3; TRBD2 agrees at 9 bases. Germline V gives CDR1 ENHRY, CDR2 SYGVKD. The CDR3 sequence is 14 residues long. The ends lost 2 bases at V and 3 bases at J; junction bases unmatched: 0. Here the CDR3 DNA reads TGTGCCATCAGTGAGACTAGCGGGACAGATACGCAGTATTTT. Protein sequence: CAISETSGTDTQYF.

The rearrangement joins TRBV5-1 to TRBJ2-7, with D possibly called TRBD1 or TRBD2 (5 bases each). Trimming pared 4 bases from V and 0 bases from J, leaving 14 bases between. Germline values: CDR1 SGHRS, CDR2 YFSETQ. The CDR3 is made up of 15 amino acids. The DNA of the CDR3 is TGCGCCAGCAGCGCCGAAGGGACCCTCTCCTACGAGCAGTACTTC. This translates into CASSAEGTLSYEQYF.

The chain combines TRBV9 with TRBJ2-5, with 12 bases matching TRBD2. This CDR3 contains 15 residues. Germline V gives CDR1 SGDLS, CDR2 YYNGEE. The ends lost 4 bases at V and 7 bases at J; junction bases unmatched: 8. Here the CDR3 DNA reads TGTGCCAGCAGCCTCGGACTAGCGGGACGCGGGACCCAGTACTTC. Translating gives CASSLGLAGRGTQYF.

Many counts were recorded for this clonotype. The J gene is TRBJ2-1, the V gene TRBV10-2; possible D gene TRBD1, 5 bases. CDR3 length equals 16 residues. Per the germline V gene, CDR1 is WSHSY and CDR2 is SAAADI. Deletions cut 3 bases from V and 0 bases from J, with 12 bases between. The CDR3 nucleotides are TGCGCCAGCAGTGACCCGACAGCGATCTCCTACAATGAGCAGTTCTTC. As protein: CASSDPTAISYNEQFF.

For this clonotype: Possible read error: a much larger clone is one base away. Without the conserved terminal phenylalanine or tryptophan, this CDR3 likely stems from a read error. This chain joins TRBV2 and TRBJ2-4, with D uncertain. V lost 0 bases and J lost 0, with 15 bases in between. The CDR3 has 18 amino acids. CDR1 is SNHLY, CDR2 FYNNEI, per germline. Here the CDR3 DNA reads TGTGCCAGCAGTGAAGCGGGAAACAGAGAACTAGCCAAAAACATTCAGTACCTC. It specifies CASSEAGNRELAKNIQYL.

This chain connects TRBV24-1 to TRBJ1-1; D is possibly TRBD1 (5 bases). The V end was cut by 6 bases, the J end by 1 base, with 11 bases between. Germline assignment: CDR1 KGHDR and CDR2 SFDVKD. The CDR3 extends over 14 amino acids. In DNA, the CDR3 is TGTGCCACCAGTTTGGCAGGGTCGAACACTGAAGCTTTCTTT. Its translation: CATSLAGSNTEAFF.

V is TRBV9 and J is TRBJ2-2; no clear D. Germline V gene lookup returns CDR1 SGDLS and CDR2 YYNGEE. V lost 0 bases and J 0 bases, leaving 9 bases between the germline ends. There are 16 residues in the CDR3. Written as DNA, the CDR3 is TGTGCCAGCAGCGTAGATATGTTTGCGAACACCGGGGAGCTGTTTTTT. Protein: CASSVDMFANTGELFF.

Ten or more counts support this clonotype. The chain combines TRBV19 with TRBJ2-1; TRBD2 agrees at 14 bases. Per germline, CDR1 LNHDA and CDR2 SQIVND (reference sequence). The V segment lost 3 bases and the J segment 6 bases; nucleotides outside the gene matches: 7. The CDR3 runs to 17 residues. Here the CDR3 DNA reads TGTGCCAGTAGTATCGGGACTAGCGGGAGCCACCTCAATGAGCAGTTCTTC. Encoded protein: CASSIGTSGSHLNEQFF.

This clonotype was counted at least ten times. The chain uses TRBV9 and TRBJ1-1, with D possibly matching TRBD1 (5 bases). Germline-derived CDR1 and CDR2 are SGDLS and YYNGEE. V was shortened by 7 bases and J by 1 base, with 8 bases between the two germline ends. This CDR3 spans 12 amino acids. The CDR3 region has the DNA TGTGCCAGCGGTGGGGGGAACACTGAAGCTTTCTTT. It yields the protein CASGGGNTEAFF.

The CDR3 nucleotides read TGTGCCAGCAGCTTAGAGGTAGCGGCCTACGAGCAGTACTTC. Encoded protein: CASSLEVAAYEQYF. The chain carries TRBV7-6 and TRBJ2-7; D perhaps matches TRBD2 (6 bases). V was cut by 1 base and J by 2 bases, with 9 bases left in between. The CDR3 consists of 14 residues. CDR1 and CDR2 (germline): SGHVS, FNYEAQ.

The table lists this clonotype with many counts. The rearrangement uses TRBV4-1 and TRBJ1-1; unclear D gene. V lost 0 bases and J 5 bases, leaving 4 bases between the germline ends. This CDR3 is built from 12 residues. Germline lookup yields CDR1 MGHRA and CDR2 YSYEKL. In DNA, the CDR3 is TGCGCCAGCAGCCAAGAGACGACTGAAGCTTTCTTT. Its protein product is CASSQETTEAFF.

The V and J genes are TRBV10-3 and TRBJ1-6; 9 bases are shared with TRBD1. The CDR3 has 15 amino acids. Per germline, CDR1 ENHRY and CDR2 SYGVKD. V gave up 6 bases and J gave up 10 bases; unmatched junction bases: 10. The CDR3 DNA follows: TGTGCCATCAGCCAAGACAGGGGGTTAGAATCACCCCTCCACTTT. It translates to CAISQDRGLESPLHF.

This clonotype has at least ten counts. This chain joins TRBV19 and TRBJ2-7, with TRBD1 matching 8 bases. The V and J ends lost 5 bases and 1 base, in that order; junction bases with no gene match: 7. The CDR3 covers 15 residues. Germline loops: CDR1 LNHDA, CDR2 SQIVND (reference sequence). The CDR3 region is CASSPGQDLSYEQYF. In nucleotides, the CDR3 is TGTGCCAGTAGTCCGGGACAGGATCTGTCCTACGAGCAGTACTTC.

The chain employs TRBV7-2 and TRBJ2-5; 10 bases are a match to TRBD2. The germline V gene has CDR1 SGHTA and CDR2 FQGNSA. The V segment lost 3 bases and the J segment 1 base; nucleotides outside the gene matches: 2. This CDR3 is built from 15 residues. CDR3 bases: TGTGCCAGCAGCTTTCTAGCGGGGGCCCAAGAGACCCAGTACTTC. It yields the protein CASSFLAGAQETQYF.

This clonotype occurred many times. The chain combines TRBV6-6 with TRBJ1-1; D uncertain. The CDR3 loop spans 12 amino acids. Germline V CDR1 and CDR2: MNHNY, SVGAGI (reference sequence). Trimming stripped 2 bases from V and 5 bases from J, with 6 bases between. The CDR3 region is CASSYSLTEAFF. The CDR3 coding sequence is TGTGCCAGCAGTTACAGTCTAACTGAAGCTTTCTTT.

The CDR3: CSVTDGNSNQPQHF. The CDR3 nucleotides read TGCAGCGTTACCGACGGTAATAGCAATCAGCCCCAGCATTTT. J is TRBJ1-5 and V is TRBV29-1; D uncertain. CDR3 length: 14 amino acids. V was cut by 5 bases and J by 0 bases, with 11 bases left in between. CDR1 and CDR2 from the germline V gene are SQVTM and ANQGSEA.

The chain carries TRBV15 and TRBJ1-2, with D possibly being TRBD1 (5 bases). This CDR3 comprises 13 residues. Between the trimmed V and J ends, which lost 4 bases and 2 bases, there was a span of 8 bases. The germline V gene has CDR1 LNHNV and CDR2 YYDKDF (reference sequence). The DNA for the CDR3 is TGTGCCACCAGCACCGGGGCCAACTATGGCTACACCTTC. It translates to CATSTGANYGYTF.

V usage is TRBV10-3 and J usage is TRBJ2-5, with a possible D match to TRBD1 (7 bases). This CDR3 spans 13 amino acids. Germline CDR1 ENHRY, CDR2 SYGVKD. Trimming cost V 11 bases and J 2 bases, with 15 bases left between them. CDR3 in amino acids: CAVGGDSQETQYF. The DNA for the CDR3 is TGTGCCGTCGGCGGGGACAGTCAAGAGACCCAGTACTTC.

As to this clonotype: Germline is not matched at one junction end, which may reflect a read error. This CDR3 is CASSLGTANEQLF. CDR3 DNA sequence: TGTGCCAGCAGCTTGGGGACCGCCAATGAGCAGCTCTTC. The chain is built from TRBV7-3 and TRBJ2-1; possibly TRBD1 or TRBD2 for D (5 bases each). Germline loops: CDR1 SGHTA, CDR2 FQGTGA. The CDR3 length is 13 residues.

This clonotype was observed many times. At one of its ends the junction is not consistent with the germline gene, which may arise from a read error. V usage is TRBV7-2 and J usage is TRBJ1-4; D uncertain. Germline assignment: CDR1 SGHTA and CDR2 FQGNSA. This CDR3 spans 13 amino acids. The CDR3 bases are TGTGCCAGCAGCCTAGCCCCGGGGGAAAAACTGTTTTTT. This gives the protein CASSLAPGEKLFF.

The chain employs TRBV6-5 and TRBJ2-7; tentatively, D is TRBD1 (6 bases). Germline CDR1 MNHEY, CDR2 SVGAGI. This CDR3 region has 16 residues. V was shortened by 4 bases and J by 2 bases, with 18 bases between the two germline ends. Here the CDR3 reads CASSSNGQSGTYEQYF. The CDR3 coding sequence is TGTGCCAGCAGTTCCAACGGACAGAGCGGTACCTACGAGCAGTACTTC.

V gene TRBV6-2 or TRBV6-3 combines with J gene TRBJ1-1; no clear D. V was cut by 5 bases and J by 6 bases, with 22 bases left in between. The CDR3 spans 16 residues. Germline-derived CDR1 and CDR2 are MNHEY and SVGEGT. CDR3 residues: CASSRLADQVGSEAFF. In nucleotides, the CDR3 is TGTGCCAGCAGTAGGTTAGCGGACCAGGTCGGGTCTGAAGCTTTCTTT.